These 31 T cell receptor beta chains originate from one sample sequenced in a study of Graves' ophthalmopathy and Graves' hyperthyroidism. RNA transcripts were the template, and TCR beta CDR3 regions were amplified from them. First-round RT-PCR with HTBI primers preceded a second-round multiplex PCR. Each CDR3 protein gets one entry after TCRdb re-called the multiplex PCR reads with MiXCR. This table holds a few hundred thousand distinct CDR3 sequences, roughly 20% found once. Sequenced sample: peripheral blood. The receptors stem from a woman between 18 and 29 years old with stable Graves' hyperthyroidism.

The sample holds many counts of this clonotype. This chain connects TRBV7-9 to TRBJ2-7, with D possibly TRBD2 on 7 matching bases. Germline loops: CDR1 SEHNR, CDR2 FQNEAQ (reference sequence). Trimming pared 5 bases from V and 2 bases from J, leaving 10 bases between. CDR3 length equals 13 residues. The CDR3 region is CASSVGGPYEQYF. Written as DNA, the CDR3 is TGTGCCAGCAGCGTCGGGGGGCCCTACGAGCAGTACTTC.

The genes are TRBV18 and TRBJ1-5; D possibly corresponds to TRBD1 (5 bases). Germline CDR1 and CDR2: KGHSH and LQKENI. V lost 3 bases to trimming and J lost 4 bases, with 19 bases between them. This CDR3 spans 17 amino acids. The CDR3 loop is CASSPIGAIVGNQPQHF. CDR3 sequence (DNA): TGTGCCAGCTCACCTATCGGGGCGATTGTCGGGAATCAGCCCCAGCATTTT.

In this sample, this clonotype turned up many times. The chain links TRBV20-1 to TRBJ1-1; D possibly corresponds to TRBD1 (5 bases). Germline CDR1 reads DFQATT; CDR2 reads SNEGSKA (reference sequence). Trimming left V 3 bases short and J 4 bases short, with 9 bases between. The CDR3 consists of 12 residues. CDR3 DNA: TGCAGTGCTAGGGGGCGGGGCACTGAAGCTTTCTTT. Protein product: CSARGRGTEAFF.

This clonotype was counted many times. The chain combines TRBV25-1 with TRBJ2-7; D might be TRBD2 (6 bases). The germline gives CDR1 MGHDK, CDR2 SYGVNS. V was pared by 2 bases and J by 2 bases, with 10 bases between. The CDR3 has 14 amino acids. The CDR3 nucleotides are TGTGCCAGCAGTGAAACGGGAGACCCCTACGAGCAGTACTTC. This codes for CASSETGDPYEQYF.

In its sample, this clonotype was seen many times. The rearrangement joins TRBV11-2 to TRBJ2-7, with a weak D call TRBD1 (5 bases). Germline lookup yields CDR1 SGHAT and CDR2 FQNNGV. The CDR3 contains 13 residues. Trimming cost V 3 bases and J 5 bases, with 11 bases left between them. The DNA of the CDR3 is TGTGCCAGCAGCTTCGTAGTGGGGCACGAGCAGTACTTC. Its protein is CASSFVVGHEQYF.

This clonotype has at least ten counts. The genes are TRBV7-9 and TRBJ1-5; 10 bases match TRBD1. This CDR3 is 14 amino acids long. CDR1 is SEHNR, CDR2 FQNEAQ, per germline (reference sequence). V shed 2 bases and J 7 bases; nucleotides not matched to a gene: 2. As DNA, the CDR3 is TGTGCCAGCAGCTTACCGGGACAGGGGCAGCCCCAGCATTTT. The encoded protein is CASSLPGQGQPQHF.

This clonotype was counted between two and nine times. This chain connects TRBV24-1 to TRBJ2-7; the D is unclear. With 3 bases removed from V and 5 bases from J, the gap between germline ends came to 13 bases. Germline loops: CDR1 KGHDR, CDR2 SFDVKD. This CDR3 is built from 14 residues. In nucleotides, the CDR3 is TGTGCCACCAGTGATCCCACCAAGGTCCACGAGCAGTACTTC. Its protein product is CATSDPTKVHEQYF.

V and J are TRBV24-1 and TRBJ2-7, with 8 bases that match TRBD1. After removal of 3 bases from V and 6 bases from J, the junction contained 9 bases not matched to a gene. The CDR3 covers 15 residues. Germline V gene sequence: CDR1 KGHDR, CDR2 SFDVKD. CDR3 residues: CATSDADRAPSEQYF. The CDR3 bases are TGTGCCACCAGTGATGCGGACAGGGCCCCCTCCGAGCAGTACTTC.

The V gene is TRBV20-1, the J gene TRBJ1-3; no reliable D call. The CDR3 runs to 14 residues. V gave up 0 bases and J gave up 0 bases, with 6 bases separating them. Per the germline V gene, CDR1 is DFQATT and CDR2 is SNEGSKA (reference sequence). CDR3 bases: TGCAGTGCTAGAGAACACTTCTCTGGAAACACCATATATTTT. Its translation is CSAREHFSGNTIYF.

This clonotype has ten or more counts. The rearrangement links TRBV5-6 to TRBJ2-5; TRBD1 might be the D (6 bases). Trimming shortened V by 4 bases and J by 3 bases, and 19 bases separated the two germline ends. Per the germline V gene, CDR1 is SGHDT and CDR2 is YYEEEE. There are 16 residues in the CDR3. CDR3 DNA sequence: TGTGCCAGCAGCCCGCGAGGGGGACCTCAGGAAGAGACCCAGTACTTC. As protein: CASSPRGGPQEETQYF.

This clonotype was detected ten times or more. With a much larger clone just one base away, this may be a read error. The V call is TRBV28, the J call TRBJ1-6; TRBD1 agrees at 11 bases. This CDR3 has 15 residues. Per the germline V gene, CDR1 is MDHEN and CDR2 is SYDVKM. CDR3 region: CASSLGQGVNSHLHF. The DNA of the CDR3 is TGTGCCAGCAGTTTGGGACAGGGGGTTAATTCACACCTCCACTTT.

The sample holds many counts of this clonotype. The CDR3 sequence: CSALAGESAQYF. In nucleotides, the CDR3 is TGCAGTGCTTTAGCGGGAGAGTCGGCCCAGTACTTC. The V and J genes are TRBV20-1 and TRBJ2-5; 9 nucleotides align to TRBD2. Germline CDR1 DFQATT, CDR2 SNEGSKA (reference sequence). This CDR3 has 12 residues. J gave up 9 bases and V 5 bases, and 7 bases lay outside the gene matches.

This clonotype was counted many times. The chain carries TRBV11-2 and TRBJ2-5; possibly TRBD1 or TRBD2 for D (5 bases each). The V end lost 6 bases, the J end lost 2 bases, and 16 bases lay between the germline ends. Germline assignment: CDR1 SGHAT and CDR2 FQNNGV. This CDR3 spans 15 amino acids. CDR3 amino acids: CASSLRGVEQETQYF. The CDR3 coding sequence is TGTGCCAGCAGTCTCCGAGGGGTGGAACAAGAGACCCAGTACTTC.

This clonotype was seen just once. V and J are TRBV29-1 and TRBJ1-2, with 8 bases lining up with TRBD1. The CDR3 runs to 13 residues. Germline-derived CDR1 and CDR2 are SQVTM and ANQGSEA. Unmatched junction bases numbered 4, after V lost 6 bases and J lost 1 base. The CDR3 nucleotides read TGCAGCGTCGGACAGGGCCTTAACTATGGCTACACCTTC. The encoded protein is CSVGQGLNYGYTF.

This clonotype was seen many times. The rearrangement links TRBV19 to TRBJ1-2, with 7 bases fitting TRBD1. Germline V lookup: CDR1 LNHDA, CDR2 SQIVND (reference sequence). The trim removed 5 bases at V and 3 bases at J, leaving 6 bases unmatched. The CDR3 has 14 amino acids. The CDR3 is CASSGRGRDYGYTF. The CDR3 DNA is TGTGCCAGTAGTGGGAGGGGGCGCGACTATGGCTACACCTTC.

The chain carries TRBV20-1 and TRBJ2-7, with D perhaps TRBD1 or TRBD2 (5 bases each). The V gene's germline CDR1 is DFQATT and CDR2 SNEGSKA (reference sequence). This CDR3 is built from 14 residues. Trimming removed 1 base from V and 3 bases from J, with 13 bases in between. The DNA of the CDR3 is TGCAGTGCTAGAGGGGGGATTAATGACTACGAGCAGTACTTC. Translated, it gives CSARGGINDYEQYF.

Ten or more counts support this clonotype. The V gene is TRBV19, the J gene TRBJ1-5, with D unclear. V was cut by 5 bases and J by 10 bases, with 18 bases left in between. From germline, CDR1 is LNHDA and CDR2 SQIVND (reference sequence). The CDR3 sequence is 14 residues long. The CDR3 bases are TGTGCCAGTAGTCCCCGCGCTGGGCCCACACCCCAGCATTTT. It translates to CASSPRAGPTPQHF.

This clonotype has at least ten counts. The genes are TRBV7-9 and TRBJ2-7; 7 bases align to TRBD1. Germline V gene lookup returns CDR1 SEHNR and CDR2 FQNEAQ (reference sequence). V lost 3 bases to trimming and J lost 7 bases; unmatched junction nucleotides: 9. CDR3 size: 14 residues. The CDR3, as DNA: TGTGCCAGCAGCTTTTACGACAGGGCGAGGGAGCAGTACTTC. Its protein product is CASSFYDRAREQYF.

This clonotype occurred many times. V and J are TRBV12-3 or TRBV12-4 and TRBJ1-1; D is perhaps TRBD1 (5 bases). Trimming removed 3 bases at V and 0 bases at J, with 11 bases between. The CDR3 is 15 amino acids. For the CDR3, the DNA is TGTGCCAGCAGTTTGAGGGGAGTGGTGAACACTGAAGCTTTCTTT. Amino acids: CASSLRGVVNTEAFF.

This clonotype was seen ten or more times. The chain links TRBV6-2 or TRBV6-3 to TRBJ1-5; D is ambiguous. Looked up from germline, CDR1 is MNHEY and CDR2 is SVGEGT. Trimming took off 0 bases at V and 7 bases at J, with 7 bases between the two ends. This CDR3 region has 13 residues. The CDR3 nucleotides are TGTGCCAGCAGTTACTCGATCGGCCAGCCCCAGCATTTT. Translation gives CASSYSIGQPQHF.

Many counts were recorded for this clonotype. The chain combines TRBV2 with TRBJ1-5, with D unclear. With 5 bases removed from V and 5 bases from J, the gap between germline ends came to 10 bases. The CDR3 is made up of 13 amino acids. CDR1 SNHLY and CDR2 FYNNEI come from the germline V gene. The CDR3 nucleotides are TGTGCCAGCAGTTCCGGGATCCATCAGCCCCAGCATTTT. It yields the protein CASSSGIHQPQHF. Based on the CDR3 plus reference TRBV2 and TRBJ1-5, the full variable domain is EPEVTQTPSHQVTQMGQEVILRCVPISNHLYFYWYRQILGQKVEFLVSFYNNEISEKSEIFDDQFSVERPDGSNFTLKIRSTKLEDSAMYFCASSSGIHQPQHFGDGTRLSIL.

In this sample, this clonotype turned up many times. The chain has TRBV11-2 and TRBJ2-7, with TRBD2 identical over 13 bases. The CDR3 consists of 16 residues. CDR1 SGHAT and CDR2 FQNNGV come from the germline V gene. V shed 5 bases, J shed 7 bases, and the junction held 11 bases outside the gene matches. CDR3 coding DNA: TGTGCCAGCAGCACAGACGGACTAGCGGGGGAGGGTGAGCAGTACTTC. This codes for CASSTDGLAGEGEQYF.

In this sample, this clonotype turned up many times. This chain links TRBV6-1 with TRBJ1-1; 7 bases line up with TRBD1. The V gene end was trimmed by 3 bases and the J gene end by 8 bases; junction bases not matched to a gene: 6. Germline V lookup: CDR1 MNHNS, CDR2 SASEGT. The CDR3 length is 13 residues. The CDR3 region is CASSERQGPEAFF. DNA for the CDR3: TGTGCCAGCAGTGAGCGACAGGGCCCCGAAGCTTTCTTT.

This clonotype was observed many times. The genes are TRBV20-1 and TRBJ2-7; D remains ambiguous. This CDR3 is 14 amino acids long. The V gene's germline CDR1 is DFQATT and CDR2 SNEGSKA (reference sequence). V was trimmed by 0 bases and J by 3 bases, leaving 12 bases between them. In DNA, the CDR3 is TGCAGTGCTAGAGATGGTCGCGCCGACTACGAGCAGTACTTC. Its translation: CSARDGRADYEQYF.

CDR3 residues: CASSPLVGANVLTF. The CDR3 DNA reads as TGTGCCAGCAGCCCCCTGGTTGGGGCCAACGTCCTGACTTTC. J is TRBJ2-6 and V is TRBV12-3 or TRBV12-4, with D hard to call. CDR3 length: 14 amino acids. V gave up 6 bases and J gave up 3 bases, with 9 bases separating them.

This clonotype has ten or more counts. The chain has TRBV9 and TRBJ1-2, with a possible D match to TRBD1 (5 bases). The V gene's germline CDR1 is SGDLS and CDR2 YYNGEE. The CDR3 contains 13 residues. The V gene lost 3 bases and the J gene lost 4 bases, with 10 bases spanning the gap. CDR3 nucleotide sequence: TGTGCCAGCAGCGATGGGACCGTCTATGGCTACACCTTC. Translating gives CASSDGTVYGYTF.

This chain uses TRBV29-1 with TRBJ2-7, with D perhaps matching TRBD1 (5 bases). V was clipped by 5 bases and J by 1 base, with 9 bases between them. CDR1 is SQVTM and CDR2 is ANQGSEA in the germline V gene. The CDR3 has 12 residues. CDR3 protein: CSVRTSSYEQYF. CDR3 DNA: TGCAGCGTTCGGACATCTTCCTACGAGCAGTACTTC.

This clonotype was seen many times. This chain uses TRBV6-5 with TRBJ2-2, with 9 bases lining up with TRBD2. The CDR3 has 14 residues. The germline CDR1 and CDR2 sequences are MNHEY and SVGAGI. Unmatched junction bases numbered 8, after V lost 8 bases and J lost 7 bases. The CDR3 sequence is CASCRRGGDGELFF. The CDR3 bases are TGTGCCAGCTGTCGTCGCGGGGGGGACGGGGAGCTGTTTTTT.

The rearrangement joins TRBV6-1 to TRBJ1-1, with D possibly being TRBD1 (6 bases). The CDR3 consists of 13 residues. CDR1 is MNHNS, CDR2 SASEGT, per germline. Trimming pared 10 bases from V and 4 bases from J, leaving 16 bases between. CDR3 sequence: CAITPGRGTEAFF. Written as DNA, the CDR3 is TGTGCCATCACTCCTGGCAGGGGCACTGAAGCTTTCTTT.

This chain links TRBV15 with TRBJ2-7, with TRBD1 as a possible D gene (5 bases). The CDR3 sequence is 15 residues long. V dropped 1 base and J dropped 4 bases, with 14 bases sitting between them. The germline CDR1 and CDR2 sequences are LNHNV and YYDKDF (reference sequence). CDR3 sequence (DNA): TGTGCCACCAGCAGAGTAGGGGCAGGTATTTACGAGCAGTACTTC. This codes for CATSRVGAGIYEQYF.

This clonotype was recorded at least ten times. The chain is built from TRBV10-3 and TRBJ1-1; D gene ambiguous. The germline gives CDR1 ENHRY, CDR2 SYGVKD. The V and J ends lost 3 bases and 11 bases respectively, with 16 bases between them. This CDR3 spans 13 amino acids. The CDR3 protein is CAISESAGAPAFF. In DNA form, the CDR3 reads TGTGCCATCAGTGAATCGGCAGGAGCACCGGCTTTCTTT.